This passage covers 8 T cell receptor beta chains from one sample sequenced in a study of T cell responses to AZD1222 COVID-19 vaccine. Clones were read by immunoSEQ multiplex PCR, and TCRdb kept only the in-frame ones, dropping some. The profile covers 130,000 or so clones, with 93% appearing a single time and roughly 5.9% taken by the ten largest. The specimen was peripheral blood, collected on day 0 of AZD1222 vaccination. Every receptor here comes from an adult in good health.

V usage is TRBV28 and J usage is TRBJ1-1; D possibly corresponds to TRBD1 (5 bases). Per the germline V gene, CDR1 is MDHEN and CDR2 is SYDVKM. Trimming took off 2 bases at V and 7 bases at J, with 8 bases between the two ends. CDR3 size: 12 residues. The chain's CDR3 is CASSLRGGEAFF. The CDR3 DNA follows: TGTGCCAGCAGTTTAAGGGGCGGTGAAGCTTTCTTT. Variable domain in full (rest from reference TRBV28 and TRBJ1-1): DVKVTQSSRYLVKRTGEKVFLECVQDMDHENMFWYRQDPGLGLRLIYFSYDVKMKEKGDIPEGYSVSREKKERFSLILESASTNQTSMYLCASSLRGGEAFFGQGTRLTVV.

The V call is TRBV28, the J call TRBJ2-5; D might be TRBD1 or TRBD2, each matching 6 bases. CDR1 and CDR2 from the germline V gene are MDHEN and SYDVKM. This CDR3 is built from 19 residues. Trimming shortened V by 8 bases and J by 2 bases, and 30 bases separated the two germline ends. The CDR3 loop is CASRGTGAAKVASQETQYF. The CDR3 coding sequence is TGTGCCAGCCGGGGAACGGGGGCCGCAAAGGTCGCGTCACAAGAGACCCAGTACTTC.

Of note for this clone: In this CDR3 the conserved last residue, phenylalanine or tryptophan, is missing, so a read error is likely. The DNA is omitted, as the CDR3 cannot be located on it reliably, and the CDR3 follows TCRdb's listing. This sequence joins TRBV5-6 and TRBJ1-2. The CDR3 length equals 11 residues, ends included. Germline V gene data show CDR1 as SGHDT and CDR2 as YYEEEE. CDR3 residues: CASSLGVLVNL.

The chain couples TRBV7-3 to TRBJ2-1; possible D gene TRBD2, 9 bases. Germline V gene lookup returns CDR1 SGHTA and CDR2 FQGTGA. V was shortened by 5 bases and J by 7 bases, with 21 bases between the two germline ends. CDR3 length: 16 amino acids. DNA for the CDR3: TGTGCCAGCAGCACAGGGGGGACTAGCCTGGGGAATGAGCAGTTCTTC. Protein product: CASSTGGTSLGNEQFF.

This clone was observed a single time. This CDR3 is CASSRTSGLLETQYF. The CDR3 DNA sequence: TGTGCCAGCAGCCGGACTAGCGGGTTACTGGAGACCCAGTACTTC. The rearrangement links TRBV7-3 to TRBJ2-5; 11 nucleotides line up with TRBD2. Per the germline V gene, CDR1 is SGHTA and CDR2 is FQGTGA. This CDR3 has 15 residues. V shed 5 bases, J shed 5 bases, and the junction held 7 bases outside the gene matches.

V gene TRBV7-3 combines with J gene TRBJ2-1; TRBD1 might be the D (5 bases). This CDR3 region has 14 residues. Germline loops: CDR1 SGHTA, CDR2 FQGTGA. With 6 bases removed from V and 1 base from J, the gap between germline ends came to 10 bases. The CDR3 here is CASSFQGSYNEQFF. Written as DNA, the CDR3 is TGTGCCAGCAGTTTTCAGGGATCCTACAATGAGCAGTTCTTC.

V gene TRBV7-8 combines with J gene TRBJ1-1, with TRBD1 identical over 7 bases. Germline V lookup: CDR1 SGHVS, CDR2 FQNEAQ. V was clipped by 5 bases and J by 10 bases; unmatched bases: 16. This CDR3 has 15 residues. Here the CDR3 reads CASSPSRGQITVAFF. The CDR3 DNA is TGTGCCAGCAGCCCCAGTCGGGGACAGATCACGGTAGCTTTCTTT.

V and J are TRBV20-1 and TRBJ1-2, with 7 bases matching TRBD1. The germline CDR1 and CDR2 sequences are DFQATT and SNEGSKA (reference sequence). The CDR3 consists of 11 residues. V shed 4 bases and J 8 bases; nucleotides not matched to a gene: 4. The CDR3 DNA reads as TGCAGTGCTATACAGGGGAACGGCTACACCTTC. As protein: CSAIQGNGYTF.